This TCR beta chain was sequenced in a study of blood T cell repertoires in COVID-19. The wider study: T cells, B-cell-depleted T cells, or PBMCs provided the cDNA or gDNA that served as material.

Per the original data handling: Reference gene primer amplification in the assay estimated nucleated cell counts. Assay used: immunoSEQ multiplex PCR; TCRdb lists only in-frame clones, some missing. V, J and clone size were drawn from that table, and D and trimming were deduced from the DNA. The sample has approximately 300,000 clones; roughly 87% are singletons. From germline, CDR1 is LGHDT and CDR2 YNNKEL (reference sequence). V lost 4 bases and J lost 7; bases outside the gene matches: 3. The CDR3 consists of 12 residues. This clonotype was obtained from a man aged 18 to 30 with active or convalescent COVID-19. The chain combines TRBV3-1 (or the pseudogene TRBV3-2) with TRBJ1-1, with TRBD1 matching over 7 bases. The sample taken for sequencing was peripheral blood. The CDR3 loop is CASSRRTGEAFF. The DNA for the CDR3 is TGTGCCAGCAGCCGCAGGACAGGTGAAGCTTTCTTT.